The 21 T cell receptor beta chains presented below share a single source sample, sequenced in a study of cytomegalovirus exposure and HLA in healthy donors. With 60 Vbeta and 13 Jbeta primers, the PCR was carried out. Clones were read by immunoSEQ multiplex PCR, and TCRdb kept only the in-frame ones, dropping some. The sample yields 150,000 to 180,000 clones, around 74% seen once. The sequenced sample consisted of PBMCs. The receptor set was obtained from a man between 18 and 29 years old in good health and CMV-seronegative.

Note on this clone: Other DNA sequences in the same sample also yield this CDR3. The chain couples TRBV11-2 to TRBJ2-4; 10 bases map to TRBD2. With 6 bases clipped from V and 7 bases from J, the junction kept 3 bases outside the gene matches. Per the germline V gene, CDR1 is SGHAT and CDR2 is FQNNGV. CDR3 size: 13 residues. DNA of the CDR3: TGTGCCAGCAGGGAGGGACTAGCGAACATTCAGTACTTC. Encoded protein: CASREGLANIQYF.

This chain joins TRBV7-6 and TRBJ2-5, with 8 bases lining up with TRBD2. The J call may be incorrect, as the DNA end agrees better with TRBJ2-7. This CDR3 is 14 amino acids long. CDR1 and CDR2 from the germline V gene are SGHVS and FNYEAQ. CDR3: CASGTGTRAYEQYF. CDR3 sequence (DNA): TGTGCCAGCGGAACCGGGACTAGGGCCTACGAGCAGTACTTC.

This clone was seen just once. V gene TRBV4-1 combines with J gene TRBJ2-3; 7 bases line up with TRBD2. The germline CDR1 and CDR2 sequences are MGHRA and YSYEKL. V lost 0 bases, J lost 2 bases, and 5 bases stayed unmatched. The CDR3 consists of 16 residues. This CDR3 is CASSQDMGGYTDTQYF. CDR3 bases: TGCGCCAGCAGCCAAGACATGGGGGGGTACACAGATACGCAGTATTTT.

The chain couples TRBV19 to TRBJ2-7, with TRBD2 identical over 7 bases. Trimming at V came to 4 bases and at J to 3 bases, leaving 9 bases not matched to a gene. Per germline, CDR1 LNHDA and CDR2 SQIVND (reference sequence). This CDR3 has 15 residues. For the CDR3, the DNA is TGTGCCAGTAGTAGGGGGGGGAAGGGCCTCTACGAGCAGTACTTC. Residues: CASSRGGKGLYEQYF.

This chain uses TRBV18 with TRBJ1-4, with 7 bases that match TRBD1. Germline values: CDR1 KGHSH, CDR2 LQKENI. After removal of 3 bases from V and 4 bases from J, the junction contained 5 bases not matched to a gene. This CDR3 comprises 15 residues. CDR3 region: CASSPPTGNNEKLFF. CDR3 DNA sequence: TGTGCCAGCTCACCCCCGACAGGGAATAATGAAAAACTGTTTTTT.

The rearrangement links TRBV4-3 to TRBJ1-2; D not certain. CDR1 is LGHNA and CDR2 is YSLEER in the germline V gene. This CDR3 has 13 residues. Trimming stripped 0 bases from V and 8 bases from J, with 10 bases between. The CDR3 nucleotides read TGCGCCAGCAGCCAAGAAACTCGGAGGGGCTACACCTTC. Its protein is CASSQETRRGYTF.

The rearrangement uses TRBV9 and TRBJ2-1; TRBD2 agrees at 10 bases. The V segment lost 0 bases and the J segment 9 bases; nucleotides outside the gene matches: 6. The V gene's germline CDR1 is SGDLS and CDR2 YYNGEE. The CDR3 runs to 15 residues. The CDR3 region has the DNA TGTGCCAGCAGCGTAGTGCTAGCGGGAGTTCGTGAGCAGTTCTTC. This codes for CASSVVLAGVREQFF.

The CDR3 DNA reads as TGTGCCAGCAGCCCAGGGACAGCCTATCAGCCCCAGCATTTT. Amino acids: CASSPGTAYQPQHF. V is TRBV27 and J is TRBJ1-5; 7 bases agree with TRBD1. This CDR3 has 14 amino acids. The germline CDR1 and CDR2 sequences are MNHEY and SMNVEV (reference sequence). The V and J ends lost 6 bases and 5 bases, in that order; junction bases with no gene match: 7.

This chain connects TRBV5-1 to TRBJ1-1; possible D gene TRBD1, 5 bases. The CDR3 sequence is 21 residues long. V was pared by 0 bases and J by 1 base, with 28 bases between. The germline V gene has CDR1 SGHRS and CDR2 YFSETQ. In DNA, the CDR3 is TGCGCCAGCAGCTTGGTGGTAGGGGCCATACTTAACCCAAGAAAGAACACTGAAGCTTTCTTT. The encoded protein is CASSLVVGAILNPRKNTEAFF.

The CDR3 here is CASTYSGQGQLNEQFF. The CDR3 region has the DNA TGTGCCAGCACCTACTCCGGACAGGGTCAATTGAATGAGCAGTTCTTC. This chain connects TRBV5-6 to TRBJ2-1; TRBD1 aligns across 8 bases. Germline loops: CDR1 SGHDT, CDR2 YYEEEE. The CDR3 contains 16 residues. The trim removed 6 bases at V and 7 bases at J, leaving 15 bases unmatched.

This sequence joins TRBV30 and TRBJ1-5, with D possibly matching TRBD1 (6 bases). The length of the CDR3 is 16 residues. Germline loops: CDR1 GTSNPN, CDR2 SVGIG (reference sequence). V was trimmed by 0 bases and J by 3 bases, leaving 15 bases between them. CDR3 amino acids: CAWSVRGTRLNQPQHF. CDR3 bases: TGTGCCTGGAGTGTACGAGGGACAAGACTCAATCAGCCCCAGCATTTT.

A remark on this clone: Additional DNA sequences in this sample encode the identical CDR3. CDR3: CASSSQGRTEAFF. CDR3 bases: TGTGCCAGCAGCTCACAGGGAAGAACTGAAGCTTTCTTT. J is TRBJ1-1 and V is TRBV7-8; D perhaps matches TRBD1 (6 bases). Trimming pared 4 bases from V and 5 bases from J, leaving 11 bases between. This CDR3 has 13 amino acids. Germline CDR1 SGHVS, CDR2 FQNEAQ.

V gene TRBV30 combines with J gene TRBJ2-7; tentatively, D is TRBD1 (5 bases). Germline-derived CDR1 and CDR2 are GTSNPN and SVGIG (reference sequence). Deletions cut 5 bases from V and 0 bases from J, with 8 bases between. The CDR3 contains 12 residues. CDR3 sequence reads: CAWGASSYEQYF. The CDR3 DNA reads TGTGCCTGGGGGGCCAGCTCCTACGAGCAGTACTTC.

The chain uses TRBV15 and TRBJ2-3, with 8 bases that match TRBD2. From germline, CDR1 is LNHNV and CDR2 YYDKDF (reference sequence). The CDR3 covers 14 residues. Trimming removed 3 bases from V and 3 bases from J; junction bases left unmatched: 2. The CDR3 loop is CATSSSGITDTQYF. Here the CDR3 DNA reads TGTGCCACCAGCAGTAGCGGGATTACAGATACGCAGTATTTT.

This clone was observed a single time. Other DNA sequences of this sample code for an identical CDR3. J is TRBJ2-1 and V is TRBV2, with 8 positions matching TRBD1. Losses at the gene ends were 6 bases for V and 10 bases for J; bases not matched to a gene: 8. This CDR3 spans 13 amino acids. CDR1 and CDR2 from the germline V gene are SNHLY and FYNNEI. The CDR3 region has the DNA TGTGCCAGCAGCCCGGACAGGGCTCTAGAGCAGTTCTTC. It is translated as CASSPDRALEQFF.

The CDR3 DNA reads TGTGCCAGCGGCTCGGGACAGGGGTTGAGTGGCTACACCTTC. Amino acid sequence: CASGSGQGLSGYTF. V is TRBV6-5 and J is TRBJ1-2, with 10 bases identical to TRBD1. With V trimmed by 8 bases and J by 7 bases, 10 bases remained unmatched. The CDR3 is made up of 14 amino acids. In germline, CDR1 is MNHEY, CDR2 SVGAGI.

The chain links TRBV7-2 to TRBJ2-5, with 7 bases identical to TRBD1. CDR3 length: 17 residues. Losses at the gene ends were 5 bases for V and 4 bases for J; bases not matched to a gene: 16. Germline CDR1 SGHTA, CDR2 FQGNSA. CDR3: CASSQYPGPAGGETQYF. In nucleotides, the CDR3 is TGTGCCAGCAGCCAATATCCGGGGCCCGCAGGGGGAGAGACCCAGTACTTC.

The chain recombines TRBV5-1 with TRBJ2-1; D may be TRBD1 (5 bases). With 0 bases removed from V and 8 bases from J, the gap between germline ends came to 12 bases. Per the germline V gene, CDR1 is SGHRS and CDR2 is YFSETQ. The CDR3 has 14 amino acids. CDR3 sequence reads: CASSLGTWVHEQFF. Here the CDR3 DNA reads TGCGCCAGCAGCTTGGGGACATGGGTTCATGAGCAGTTCTTC.

The rearrangement uses TRBV19 and TRBJ2-7; D is possibly TRBD1 (6 bases). The germline V and J ends were trimmed by 1 base and 3 bases, with 13 bases remaining between them. The CDR3 is 15 amino acids. The V gene's germline CDR1 is LNHDA and CDR2 SQIVND (reference sequence). CDR3 in DNA: TGTGCCAGTAGTATAGCCCCAGGGGCAGGCTACGAGCAGTACTTC. Its protein product is CASSIAPGAGYEQYF. The full variable domain, its missing parts supplied by reference TRBV19 and TRBJ2-7, is DGGITQSPKYLFRKEGQNVTLSCEQNLNHDAMYWYRQDPGQGLRLIYYSQIVNDFQKGDIAEGYSVSREKKESFPLTVTSAQKNPTAFYLCASSIAPGAGYEQYFGPGTRLTVT.

This clone was seen a single time. This chain connects TRBV21-1 to TRBJ2-3; whether TRBD1, the table's D call, matches the DNA was not checked. TRBV21-1 is deemed a pseudogene. This CDR3 is built from 18 residues. The CDR3 DNA reads TGTGCCAGCAGCCCCCTTGGTAGGGACAGGAGCCCCACAGATACGCAGTATTTT. This translates into CASSPLGRDRSPTDTQYF.

The rearrangement uses TRBV12-1 and TRBJ2-4; TRBD1, the D gene given by the table, was not confirmed from the DNA. TRBV12-1 is a listed pseudogene. The CDR3 has 16 amino acids. The CDR3 DNA reads TGTGCCAGCAGCTTTGTCGCATACAACAGCCAAAACATTCAGTACTTC. This codes for CASSFVAYNSQNIQYF.